This T cell receptor (beta chain) was retrieved from a study of cytomegalovirus exposure and HLA in healthy donors. At the level of the study: About 84% of more than 300 genotyped donors fell in the Caucasian-associated ancestry cluster. Study-level findings and limits: Indistinguishability led to the exclusion of some V segments, TRBV6-2 and TRBV6-3 included. Productive status was seen about 87% or about 30% of the time for most TCR beta V segments in an earlier analysis.

A multiplex PCR was run with 60 Vbeta primers and 13 Jbeta primers. Some clones are missing from TCRdb's copy, which holds only in-frame ones; the method was immunoSEQ multiplex PCR. The repertoire consists of over 150,000 clones, with roughly three quarters occurring once and the leading ten covering roughly 7.3%. The trim removed 9 bases at V and 4 bases at J, leaving 15 bases unmatched. This CDR3 is 16 amino acids long. CDR1 is SEHNR and CDR2 is FQNEAQ in the germline V gene (reference sequence). This clone appeared once. Its antigen remains unidentified. Sequencing was carried out using PBMCs. The clonotype was recovered from a male donor in good health and CMV-seropositive. This chain links TRBV7-9 with TRBJ2-1, with 7 positions matching TRBD1. The CDR3 nucleotides read TGTGCCAGTAGTCCATTAGACAGGGCCGTTTACAATGAGCAGTTCTTC. Its translation is CASSPLDRAVYNEQFF.